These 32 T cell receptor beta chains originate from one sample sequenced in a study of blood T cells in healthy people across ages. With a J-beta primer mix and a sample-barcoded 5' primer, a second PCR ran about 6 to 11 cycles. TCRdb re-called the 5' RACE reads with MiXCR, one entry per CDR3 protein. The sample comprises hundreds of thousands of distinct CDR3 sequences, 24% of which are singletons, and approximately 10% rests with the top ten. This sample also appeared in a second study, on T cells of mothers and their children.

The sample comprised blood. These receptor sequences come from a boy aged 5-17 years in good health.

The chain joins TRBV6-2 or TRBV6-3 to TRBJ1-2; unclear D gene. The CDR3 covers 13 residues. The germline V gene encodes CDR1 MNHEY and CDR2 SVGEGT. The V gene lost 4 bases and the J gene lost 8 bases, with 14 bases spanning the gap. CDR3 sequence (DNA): TGTGCCAGCAGTTCCGCGTCCGGTACCGGCTACACCTTC. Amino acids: CASSSASGTGYTF.

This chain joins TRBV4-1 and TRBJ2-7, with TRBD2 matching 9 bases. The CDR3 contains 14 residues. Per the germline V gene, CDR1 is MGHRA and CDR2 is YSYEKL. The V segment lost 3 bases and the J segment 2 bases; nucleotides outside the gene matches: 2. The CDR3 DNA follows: TGCGCCAGCAGCCAGCGGGAGGGGGCCTACGAGCAGTACTTC. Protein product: CASSQREGAYEQYF.

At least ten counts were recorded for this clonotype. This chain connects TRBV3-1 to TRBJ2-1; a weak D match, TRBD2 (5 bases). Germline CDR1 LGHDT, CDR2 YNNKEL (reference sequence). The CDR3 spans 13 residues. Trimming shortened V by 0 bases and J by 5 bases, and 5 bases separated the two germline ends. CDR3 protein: CASSQDGDNEQFF. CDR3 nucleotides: TGTGCCAGCAGCCAAGACGGGGACAATGAGCAGTTCTTC.

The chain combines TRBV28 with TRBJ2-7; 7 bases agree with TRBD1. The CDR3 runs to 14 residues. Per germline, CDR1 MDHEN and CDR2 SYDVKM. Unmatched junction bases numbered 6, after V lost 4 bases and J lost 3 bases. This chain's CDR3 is CASSSDRQVYEQYF. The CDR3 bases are TGTGCCAGCAGTTCGGACAGGCAGGTCTACGAGCAGTACTTC.

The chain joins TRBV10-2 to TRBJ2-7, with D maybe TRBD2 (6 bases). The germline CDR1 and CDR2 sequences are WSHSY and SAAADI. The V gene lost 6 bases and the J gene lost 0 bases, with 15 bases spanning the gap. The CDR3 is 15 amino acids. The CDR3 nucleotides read TGCGCCAGCAGCGGAGGGTACCCTCGCTCCTACGAGCAGTACTTC. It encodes CASSGGYPRSYEQYF.

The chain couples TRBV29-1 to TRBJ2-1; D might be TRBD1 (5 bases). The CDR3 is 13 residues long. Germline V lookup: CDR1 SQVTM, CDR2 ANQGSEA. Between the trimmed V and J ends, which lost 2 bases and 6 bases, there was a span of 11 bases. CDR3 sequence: CSVELGLGNEQFF. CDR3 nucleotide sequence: TGCAGCGTTGAACTGGGGCTGGGCAATGAGCAGTTCTTC.

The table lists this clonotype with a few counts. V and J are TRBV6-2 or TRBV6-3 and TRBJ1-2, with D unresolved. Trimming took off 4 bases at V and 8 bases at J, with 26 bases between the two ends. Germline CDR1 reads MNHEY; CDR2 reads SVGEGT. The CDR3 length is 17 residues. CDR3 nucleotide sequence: TGTGCCAGCAGTTTCTTCAACTCTGCGGAGGCTGCTCGGGGCTACACCTTC. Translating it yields CASSFFNSAEAARGYTF.

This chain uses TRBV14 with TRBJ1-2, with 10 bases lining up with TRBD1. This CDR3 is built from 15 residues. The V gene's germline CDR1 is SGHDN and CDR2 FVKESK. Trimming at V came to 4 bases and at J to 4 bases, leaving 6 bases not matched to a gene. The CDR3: CASSRRGQGSYGYTF. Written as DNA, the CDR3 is TGTGCCAGCAGCCGCAGGGGACAGGGGAGCTATGGCTACACCTTC.

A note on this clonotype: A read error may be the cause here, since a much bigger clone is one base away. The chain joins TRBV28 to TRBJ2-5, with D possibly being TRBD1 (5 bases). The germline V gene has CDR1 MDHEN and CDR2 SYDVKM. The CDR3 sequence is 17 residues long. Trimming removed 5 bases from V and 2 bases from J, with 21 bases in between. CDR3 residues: CASSQGHEAGWQETQYF. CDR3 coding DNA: TGTGCCAGCAGTCAAGGGCACGAGGCAGGGTGGCAAGAGACCCAGTACTTC.

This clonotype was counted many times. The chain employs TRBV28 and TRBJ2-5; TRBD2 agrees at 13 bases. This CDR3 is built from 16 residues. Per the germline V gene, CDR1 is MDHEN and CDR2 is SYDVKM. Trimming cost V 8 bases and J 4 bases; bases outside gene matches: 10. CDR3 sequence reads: CASRSRTSGGRETQYF. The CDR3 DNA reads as TGTGCCAGCCGATCACGGACTAGCGGGGGACGAGAGACCCAGTACTTC.

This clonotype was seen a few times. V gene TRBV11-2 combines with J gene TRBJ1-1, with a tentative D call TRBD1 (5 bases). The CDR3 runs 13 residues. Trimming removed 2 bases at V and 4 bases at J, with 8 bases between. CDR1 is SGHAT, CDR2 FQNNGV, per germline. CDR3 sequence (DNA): TGTGCCAGCAGCTTAATGAGGGGCACTGAAGCTTTCTTT. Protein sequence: CASSLMRGTEAFF.

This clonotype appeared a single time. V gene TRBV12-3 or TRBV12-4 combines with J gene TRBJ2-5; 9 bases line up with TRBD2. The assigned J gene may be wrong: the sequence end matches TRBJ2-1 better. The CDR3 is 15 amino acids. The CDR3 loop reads CASSTPGLASVEQFF. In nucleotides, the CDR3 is TGTGCCAGCAGTACACCGGGACTAGCTTCGGTTGAGCAGTTCTTC.

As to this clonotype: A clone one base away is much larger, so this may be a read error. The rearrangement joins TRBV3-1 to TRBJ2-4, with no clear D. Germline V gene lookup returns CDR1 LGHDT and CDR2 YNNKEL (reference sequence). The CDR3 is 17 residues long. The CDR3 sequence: CASSQASTASAKNIRYF. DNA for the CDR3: TGTGCCAGCAGCCAAGCAAGTACAGCCTCAGCCAAAAACATTCGGTACTTC. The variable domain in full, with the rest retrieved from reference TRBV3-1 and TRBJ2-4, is DTAVSQTPKYLVTQMGNDKSIKCEQNLGHDTMYWYKQDSKKFLKIMFSYNNKELIINETVPNRFSPKSPDKAHLNLHINSLELGDSAVYFCASSQASTASAKNIRYFGAGTRLSVL.

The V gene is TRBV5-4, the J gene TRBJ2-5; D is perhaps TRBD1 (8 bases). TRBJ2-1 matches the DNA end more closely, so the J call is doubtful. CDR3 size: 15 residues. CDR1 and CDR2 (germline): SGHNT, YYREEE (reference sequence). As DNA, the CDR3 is TGTGCCAGCAGCTCCGGACAGGGAGGGTACAATGAGCAGTTCTTC. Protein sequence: CASSSGQGGYNEQFF.

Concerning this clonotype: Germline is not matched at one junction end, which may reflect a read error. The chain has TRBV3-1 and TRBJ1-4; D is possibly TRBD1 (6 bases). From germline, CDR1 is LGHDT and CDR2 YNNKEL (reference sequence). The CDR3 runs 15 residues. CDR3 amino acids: CASNQQSGANEKLFF. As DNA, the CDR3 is TGTGCCAGCAACCAACAGTCAGGGGCTAATGAAAAACTGTTTTTT.

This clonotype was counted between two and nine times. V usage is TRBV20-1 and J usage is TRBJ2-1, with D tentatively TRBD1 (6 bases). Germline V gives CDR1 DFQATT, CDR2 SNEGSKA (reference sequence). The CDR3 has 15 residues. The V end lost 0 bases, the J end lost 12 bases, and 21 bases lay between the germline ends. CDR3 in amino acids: CSARDPQGSFSWQFF. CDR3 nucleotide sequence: TGCAGTGCTAGAGATCCTCAGGGGTCCTTCTCATGGCAGTTCTTC.

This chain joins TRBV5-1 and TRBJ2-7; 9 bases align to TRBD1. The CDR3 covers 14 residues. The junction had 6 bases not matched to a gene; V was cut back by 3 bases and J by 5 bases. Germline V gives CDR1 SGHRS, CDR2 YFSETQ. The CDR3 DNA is TGCGCCAGCAGCTCCACCGGGACAGGGCACGAGCAGTACTTC. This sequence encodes CASSSTGTGHEQYF.

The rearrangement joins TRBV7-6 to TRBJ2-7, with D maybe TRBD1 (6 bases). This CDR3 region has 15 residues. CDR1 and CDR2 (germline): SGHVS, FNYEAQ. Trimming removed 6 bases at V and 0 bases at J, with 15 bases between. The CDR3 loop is CASRAGAGNSYEQYF. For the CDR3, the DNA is TGTGCCAGCAGGGCAGGGGCAGGTAACTCCTACGAGCAGTACTTC.

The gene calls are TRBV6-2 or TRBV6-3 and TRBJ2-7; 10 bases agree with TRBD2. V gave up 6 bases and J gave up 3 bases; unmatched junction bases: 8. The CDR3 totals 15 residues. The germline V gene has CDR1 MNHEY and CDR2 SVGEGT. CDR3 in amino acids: CASRDGLAALYEQYF. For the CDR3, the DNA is TGTGCCAGCAGAGATGGACTAGCGGCACTCTACGAGCAGTACTTC.

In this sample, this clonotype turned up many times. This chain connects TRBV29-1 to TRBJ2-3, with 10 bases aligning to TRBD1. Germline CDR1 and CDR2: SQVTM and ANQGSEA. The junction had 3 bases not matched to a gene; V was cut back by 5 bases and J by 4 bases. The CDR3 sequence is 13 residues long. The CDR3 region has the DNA TGCAGCGTTTGGGGACAGGGGTCAGATACGCAGTATTTT. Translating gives CSVWGQGSDTQYF.

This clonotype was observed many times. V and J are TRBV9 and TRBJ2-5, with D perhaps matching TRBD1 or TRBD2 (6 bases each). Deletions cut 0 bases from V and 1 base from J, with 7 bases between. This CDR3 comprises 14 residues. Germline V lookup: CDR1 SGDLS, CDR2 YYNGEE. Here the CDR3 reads CASSVGGAQETQYF. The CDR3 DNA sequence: TGTGCCAGCAGCGTAGGGGGGGCCCAAGAGACCCAGTACTTC.

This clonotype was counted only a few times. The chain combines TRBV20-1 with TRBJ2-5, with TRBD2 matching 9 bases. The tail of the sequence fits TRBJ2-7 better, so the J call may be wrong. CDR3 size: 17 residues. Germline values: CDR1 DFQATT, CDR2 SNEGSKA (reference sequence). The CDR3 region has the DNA TGCAGTGCTAGAGATTTCTTAGCTAGCGGGAAAGGGTACGAGCAGTACTTC. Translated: CSARDFLASGKGYEQYF.

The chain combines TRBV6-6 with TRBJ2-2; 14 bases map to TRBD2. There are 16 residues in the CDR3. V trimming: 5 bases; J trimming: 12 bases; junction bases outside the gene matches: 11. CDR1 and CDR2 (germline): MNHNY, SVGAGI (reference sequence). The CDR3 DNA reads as TGTGCCAGCAGTGTACCGGGACTAGCGGGGGAGGGGAAGCTGTTTTTT. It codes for CASSVPGLAGEGKLFF.

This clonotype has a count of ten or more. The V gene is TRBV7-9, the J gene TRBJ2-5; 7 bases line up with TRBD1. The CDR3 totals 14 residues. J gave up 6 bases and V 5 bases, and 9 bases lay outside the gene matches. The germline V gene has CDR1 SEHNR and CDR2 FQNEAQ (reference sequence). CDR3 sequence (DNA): TGTGCCAGCAGCCCGACACAGGGGCGGAAGACCCAGTACTTC. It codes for CASSPTQGRKTQYF.

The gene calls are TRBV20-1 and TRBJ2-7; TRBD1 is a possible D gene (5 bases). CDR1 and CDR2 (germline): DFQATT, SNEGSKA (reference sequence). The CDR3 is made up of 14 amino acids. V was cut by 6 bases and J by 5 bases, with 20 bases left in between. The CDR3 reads CSAQVRAGLNEQYF. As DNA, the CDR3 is TGCAGTGCCCAAGTTAGGGCAGGGCTCAACGAGCAGTACTTC.

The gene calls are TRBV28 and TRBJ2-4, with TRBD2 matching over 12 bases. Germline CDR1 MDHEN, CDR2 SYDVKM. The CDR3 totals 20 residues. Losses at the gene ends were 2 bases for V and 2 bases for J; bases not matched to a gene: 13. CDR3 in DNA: TGTGCCAGCAGTTTAGGACTAGCGGGGCCCCACTCCCTCCCCAAAAACATTCAGTACTTC. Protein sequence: CASSLGLAGPHSLPKNIQYF.

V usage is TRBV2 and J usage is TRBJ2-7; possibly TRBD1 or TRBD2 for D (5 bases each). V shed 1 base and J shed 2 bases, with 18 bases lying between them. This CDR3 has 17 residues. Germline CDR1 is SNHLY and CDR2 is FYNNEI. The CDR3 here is CASSEVTLRDGTYEQYF. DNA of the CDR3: TGTGCCAGCAGTGAAGTGACTCTCCGGGACGGGACCTACGAGCAGTACTTC. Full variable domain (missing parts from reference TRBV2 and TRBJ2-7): EPEVTQTPSHQVTQMGQEVILRCVPISNHLYFYWYRQILGQKVEFLVSFYNNEISEKSEIFDDQFSVERPDGSNFTLKIRSTKLEDSAMYFCASSEVTLRDGTYEQYFGPGTRLTVT.

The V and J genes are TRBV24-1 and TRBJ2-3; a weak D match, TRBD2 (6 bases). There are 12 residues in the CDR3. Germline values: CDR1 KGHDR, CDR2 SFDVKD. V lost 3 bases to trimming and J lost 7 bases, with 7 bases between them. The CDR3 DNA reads TGTGCCACCAGTGATGGAGGGAATACGCAGTATTTT. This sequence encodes CATSDGGNTQYF.

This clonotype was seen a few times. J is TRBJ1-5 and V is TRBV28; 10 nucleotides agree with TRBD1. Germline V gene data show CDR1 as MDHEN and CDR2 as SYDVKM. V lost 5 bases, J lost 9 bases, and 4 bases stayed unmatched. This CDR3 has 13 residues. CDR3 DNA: TGTGCCAGCAGTCGGGACAGGGGAATGCCCCAGCATTTT. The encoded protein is CASSRDRGMPQHF.

CDR3 bases: TGTGCCAGCAGCCAAGATTCAGGGTCATCCTACGAGCAGTACTTC. This translates into CASSQDSGSSYEQYF. J is TRBJ2-7 and V is TRBV4-2, with a tentative D call TRBD1 (5 bases). The CDR3 covers 15 residues. The V and J ends lost 0 bases and 1 base respectively, with 10 bases between them. Germline loops: CDR1 LGHNA, CDR2 YNFKEQ.

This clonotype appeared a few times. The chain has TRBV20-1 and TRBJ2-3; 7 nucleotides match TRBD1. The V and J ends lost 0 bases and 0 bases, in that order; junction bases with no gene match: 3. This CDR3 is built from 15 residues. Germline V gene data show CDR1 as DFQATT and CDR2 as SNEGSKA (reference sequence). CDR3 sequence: CSAREGTASTDTQYF. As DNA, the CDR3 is TGCAGTGCTAGAGAAGGGACAGCTAGCACAGATACGCAGTATTTT.

DNA for the CDR3: TGTGCCAGCAGTTACTGGCGGGGGAGCGACTACAATGAGCAGTTCTTC. Translated: CASSYWRGSDYNEQFF. V and J are TRBV6-6 and TRBJ2-1; 7 bases are shared with TRBD2. V lost 1 base, J lost 3 bases, and 6 bases stayed unmatched. The CDR3 has 16 residues. Germline values: CDR1 MNHNY, CDR2 SVGAGI (reference sequence).